A selection of T cell receptor beta chains follows, all from one sample in a study of blood T cells in healthy people across ages. MiXCR, applied by TCRdb to the 5' RACE reads, yields one record per CDR3 protein. Of 980,000 or so distinct CDR3 sequences in the sample, about 48% were seen once. Sequencing was performed on blood. These receptors came from a man aged 25 to 40 in good health. CDR3s include the opening cysteine and the closing phenylalanine or tryptophan. D genes are given only for firm matches. Size is stated for part of the rows, as once, few or many counts, or as a class when the clone is expanded.

CDR3aa | CDR3nt | j_gene | v_gene | abundance | d_gene
CAISLTSLSTDTQYF | TGTGCCATCAGCCTGACTAGCCTAAGCACAGATACGCAGTATTTT | TRBJ2-3 | TRBV10-3 | . | TRBD2
CASSKATGSRSYEQYF | TGTGCCAGCAGCAAAGCTACAGGGTCCCGCTCCTACGAGCAGTACTTC | TRBJ2-7 | TRBV21-1 | . | .
CASSHSSATYNEQFF | TGTGCCAGCAGTCATTCTAGCGCAACCTACAATGAGCAGTTCTTC | TRBJ2-1 | TRBV7-9 | . | .
CASTHSYNEQFF | TGTGCCAGCACCCACTCCTACAATGAGCAGTTCTTC | TRBJ2-1 | TRBV7-9 | many | .
CASSFGRNTEAFF | TGTGCCAGCAGTTTCGGGAGGAACACTGAAGCTTTCTTT | TRBJ1-1 | TRBV12-3/TRBV12-4 | many | .
CASRDGGSTDTQYF | TGTGCCAGCAGGGACGGGGGCAGCACAGATACGCAGTATTTT | TRBJ2-3 | TRBV7-3 | . | .
CAGKGGRTDTQYF | TGTGCCGGCAAGGGGGGGCGCACAGATACGCAGTATTTT | TRBJ2-3 | TRBV2 | . | .
CASSSVGVQPQHF | TGTGCCAGCAGCTCCGTCGGAGTCCAGCCCCAGCATTTT | TRBJ1-5 | TRBV7-9 | . | .
CASGRPGEANYGYTF | TGTGCCAGCGGGCGTCCAGGGGAGGCTAACTATGGCTACACCTTC | TRBJ1-2 | TRBV12-3/TRBV12-4 | . | .
CASSLGSGGPEFF | TGTGCCAGCAGCTTGGGTAGCGGGGGGCCGGAGTTCTTC | TRBJ2-1 | TRBV11-3 | once | TRBD2
CASSWTGTLGYEQYF | TGTGCCAGCAGTTGGACCGGGACACTAGGCTACGAGCAGTACTTC | TRBJ2-7 | TRBV27 | . | .
CASSFSVGDNSYNEQFF | TGTGCCAGCAGCTTTTCGGTAGGGGATAATAGCTACAATGAGCAGTTCTTC | TRBJ2-1 | TRBV5-5 | . | .
CASSQGVSDYLTSYEQYF | TGTGCCAGCAGCCAAGGAGTATCGGACTACCTGACCTCCTACGAGCAGTACTTC | TRBJ2-7 | TRBV3-1 | . | .
CASSRGEIEGEQYF | TGTGCCAGCAGCAGGGGAGAGATTGAAGGGGAGCAGTACTTC | TRBJ2-4 | TRBV9 | few | .
CSALTARSTDMQYF | TGCAGCGCTCTTACTGCACGGAGCACAGATATGCAGTATTTT | TRBJ2-3 | TRBV29-1 | . | .
CASCRVAGANVLTF | TGTGCCAGCTGCAGGGTCGCTGGGGCCAACGTCCTGACTTTC | TRBJ2-6 | TRBV27 | few | .
CASSDRQGTVGYTF | TGTGCCAGCAGCGACCGACAGGGGACTGTTGGCTACACCTTC | TRBJ1-2 | TRBV7-9 | . | TRBD1
CASSLELAGGLRETQYF | TGTGCCAGCAGCTTGGAACTAGCGGGGGGGCTACGAGAGACCCAGTACTTC | TRBJ2-5 | TRBV5-6 | few | TRBD2
CASMGRSNYNEQFF | TGTGCCAGCATGGGGCGGAGCAACTACAATGAGCAGTTCTTC | TRBJ2-1 | TRBV7-2 | . | .
CAISEFNNEQFF | TGTGCCATCAGTGAGTTCAACAATGAGCAGTTCTTC | TRBJ2-1 | TRBV10-3 | few | .
CSAPGPQHTGELFF | TGCAGTGCTCCGGGACCCCAACACACCGGGGAGCTGTTTTTT | TRBJ2-2 | TRBV20-1 | . | .
CASSHRDNKHYGYTF | TGTGCCAGCAGCCACCGGGACAACAAACACTATGGCTACACCTTC | TRBJ1-2 | TRBV3-1 | . | .
CASSSSGGARQFF | TGTGCCAGCAGTTCTAGCGGGGGGGCCCGGCAGTTCTTC | TRBJ2-1 | TRBV12-3/TRBV12-4 | few | TRBD2
CASSKQAGKIYTDTQYF | TGTGCCAGCAGCAAGCAGGCAGGGAAGATTTACACAGATACGCAGTATTTT | TRBJ2-3 | TRBV21-1 | few | .
CASSVGTGGAETQYF | TGTGCCAGCAGCGTAGGGACAGGGGGTGCGGAGACCCAGTACTTC | TRBJ2-5 | TRBV9 | . | TRBD1
CSRALGAGVTEAFF | TGCAGCCGCGCCCTAGGAGCGGGCGTCACTGAAGCTTTCTTT | TRBJ1-1 | TRBV20-1 | . | .
CATVFCGGHSYNEQFF | TGTGCCACCGTTTTCTGCGGGGGGCACTCCTACAATGAGCAGTTCTTC | TRBJ2-1 | TRBV21-1 | . | .
CASSPPGQTVSYEQYF | TGCGCCAGCAGCCCTCCGGGACAGACAGTCTCCTACGAGCAGTACTTC | TRBJ2-7 | TRBV5-1 | . | TRBD1
CASEGTLPTGELFF | TGTGCCAGCGAGGGAACCTTACCCACCGGGGAGCTGTTTTTT | TRBJ2-2 | TRBV7-9 | . | .
CAWSDWTGTPDGTGELFF | TGTGCCTGGAGTGACTGGACCGGGACTCCCGACGGCACCGGGGAGCTGTTTTTT | TRBJ2-2 | TRBV30 | . | .
CASSPPGQPNTEAFF | TGTGCCAGCTCACCACCAGGACAGCCCAACACTGAAGCTTTCTTT | TRBJ1-1 | TRBV18 | . | .
CASSSRGTEVYNSPLHF | TGTGCCAGCAGTTCGCGCGGGACGGAGGTTTATAATTCACCCCTCCACTTT | TRBJ1-6 | TRBV7-2 | many | .
CASRYEGSNSPLHF | TGTGCCAGCAGATACGAAGGGTCGAATTCACCCCTCCACTTT | TRBJ1-6 | TRBV12-3/TRBV12-4 | few | .
CASSGERVYEQYF | TGTGCCAGCAGTGGGGAAAGGGTCTACGAGCAGTACTTC | TRBJ2-7 | TRBV6-1 | once | .
CASNLGGGYTF | TGTGCCAGCAACCTCGGGGGGGGCTACACCTTC | TRBJ1-2 | TRBV6-1 | few | .
CSAREGGFSNQPQHF | TGCAGTGCTAGAGAGGGGGGCTTCAGCAATCAGCCCCAGCATTTT | TRBJ1-5 | TRBV20-1 | . | .
CASSLSSGANVLTF | TGTGCCAGCAGCTTAAGCTCTGGGGCCAACGTCCTGACTTTC | TRBJ2-6 | TRBV7-2 | medium-sized | .
CASSQTLEGDYEQYF | TGCGCCAGCAGCCAAACCCTCGAGGGCGACTACGAGCAGTACTTC | TRBJ2-7 | TRBV4-1 | few | .
CASSLAGELGDYGYTF | TGTGCCAGCAGCTTAGCGGGGGAGCTTGGTGACTATGGCTACACCTTC | TRBJ1-2 | TRBV7-9 | . | .
CASSVNGNEQFF | TGTGCCAGCAGTGTGAATGGGAATGAGCAGTTCTTC | TRBJ2-1 | TRBV2 | few | .
CASSIEGSGRPKEQYF | TGTGCCAGTAGTATAGAAGGTTCAGGCAGGCCTAAGGAGCAGTACTTC | TRBJ2-7 | TRBV19 | . | .
CASSPTSGGNNEQFF | TGTGCCAGCAGCCCTACTAGCGGGGGCAACAATGAGCAGTTCTTC | TRBJ2-1 | TRBV7-2 | . | TRBD2